Below are 26 T cell receptor beta chains sequenced from a single sample in a study of cytomegalovirus exposure and HLA in healthy donors. Libraries were prepared by immunoSEQ multiplex PCR; TCRdb keeps only in-frame clonotypes and omits some of them. This sample yields over 100,000 clones, of which roughly 86% are seen a single time; around 3.5% belongs to the top ten. Sequencing was carried out using PBMCs. The receptors derive from a man aged 25 to 40 in good health and CMV-seronegative.

This CDR3 reads CATSKAPTNEKLFF. Here the CDR3 DNA reads TGTGCCACCAGCAAAGCCCCAACTAATGAAAAACTGTTTTTT. The chain recombines TRBV15 with TRBJ1-4; D is unclear. Germline lookup yields CDR1 LNHNV and CDR2 YYDKDF (reference sequence). Trimming stripped 4 bases from V and 0 bases from J, with 6 bases between. There are 14 residues in the CDR3.

The chain links TRBV28 to TRBJ2-1; 7 bases fit TRBD1. The CDR3 spans 13 residues. V gave up 8 bases and J gave up 8 bases; unmatched junction bases: 9. Germline CDR1 reads MDHEN; CDR2 reads SYDVKM. In DNA, the CDR3 is TGTGCCAGCGAGACAGGGCGGTTCGATGAGCAGTTCTTC. Its protein product is CASETGRFDEQFF.

The J gene is TRBJ1-6, the V gene TRBV5-1; TRBD1 agrees at 8 bases. V shed 3 bases, J shed 7 bases, and the junction held 6 bases outside the gene matches. CDR3 length: 15 residues. Germline V gene sequence: CDR1 SGHRS, CDR2 YFSETQ. The CDR3: CASSSGQGLNSPLHF. The CDR3 bases are TGCGCCAGCAGCTCTGGACAGGGACTGAATTCACCCCTCCACTTT.

This clone was detected only a few times. Here the CDR3 DNA reads TGTGCTAGTGCCCCGGGTCTCGCCTACGAGCAGTACTTC. Amino acids: CASAPGLAYEQYF. The rearrangement uses TRBV12-5 and TRBJ2-7, with D unclear. V was trimmed by 7 bases and J by 2 bases, leaving 12 bases between them. CDR3 size: 13 residues. From germline, CDR1 is LGHNT and CDR2 FRNRAP.

V gene TRBV25-1 combines with J gene TRBJ1-2; TRBD1 matches at 8 bases. The CDR3 loop spans 15 amino acids. Germline CDR1 is MGHDK and CDR2 is SYGVNS. The V and J ends lost 3 bases and 3 bases, in that order; junction bases with no gene match: 6. CDR3 coding DNA: TGTGCCAGCAGTGACCGACAGGGGCTTGACTATGGCTACACCTTC. This codes for CASSDRQGLDYGYTF.

This chain links TRBV5-4 with TRBJ1-4; D not resolved. Germline loops: CDR1 SGHNT, CDR2 YYREEE (reference sequence). The V and J ends lost 3 bases and 7 bases respectively, with 13 bases between them. This CDR3 is built from 14 residues. The CDR3 sequence is CASSSPEGREKLFF. CDR3 nucleotide sequence: TGTGCCAGCAGCTCACCCGAGGGCCGTGAAAAACTGTTTTTT. The whole variable domain, filled in from reference TRBV5-4 and TRBJ1-4, reads ETGVTQSPTHLIKTRGQQVTLRCSSQSGHNTVSWYQQALGQGPQFIFQYYREEENGRGNFPPRFSGLQFPNYSSELNVNALELDDSALYLCASSSPEGREKLFFGSGTQLSVL.

Regarding this clone: The sample carries other DNA sequences with the same CDR3. This chain connects TRBV18 to TRBJ1-4; D ambiguous. Germline V CDR1 and CDR2: KGHSH, LQKENI. CDR3 size: 15 residues. Trimming removed 3 bases from V and 8 bases from J, with 16 bases in between. CDR3 loop: CASSPRGRVEEKLFF. The DNA for the CDR3 is TGTGCCAGCTCACCCCGGGGAAGGGTGGAGGAAAAACTGTTTTTT.

The chain joins TRBV13 to TRBJ1-6; D call uncertain. Germline CDR1 reads PRHDT; CDR2 reads FYEKMQ (reference sequence). Between the trimmed V and J ends, which lost 0 bases and 8 bases, there was a span of 11 bases. The CDR3 length is 15 residues. As DNA, the CDR3 is TGTGCCAGCAGCTTAGGCCCGGGTCGGTATTCACCCCTCCACTTT. This gives the protein CASSLGPGRYSPLHF.

The rearrangement joins TRBV28 to TRBJ1-1; D remains ambiguous. The V gene lost 5 bases and the J gene lost 5 bases, with 12 bases spanning the gap. The CDR3 covers 13 residues. From germline, CDR1 is MDHEN and CDR2 SYDVKM. CDR3 in amino acids: CASSPVSGTEAFF. The CDR3 region has the DNA TGTGCCAGCAGTCCCGTCTCCGGGACTGAAGCTTTCTTT.

The sample holds a few counts of this clone. The chain couples TRBV28 to TRBJ2-7; D gene uncertain. The CDR3 is 15 amino acids. The germline V gene encodes CDR1 MDHEN and CDR2 SYDVKM. Trimming pared 6 bases from V and 2 bases from J, leaving 17 bases between. CDR3 protein: CASSQAPRGTYEQYF. DNA for the CDR3: TGTGCCAGCAGCCAAGCCCCCCGAGGCACCTACGAGCAGTACTTC.

The genes are TRBV6-5 and TRBJ1-1; maybe TRBD1 (6 bases). V shed 4 bases and J shed 0 bases, with 9 bases lying between them. From germline, CDR1 is MNHEY and CDR2 SVGAGI. This CDR3 is 14 amino acids long. CDR3 in amino acids: CASSLDRMNTEAFF. DNA for the CDR3: TGTGCCAGCAGTTTGGACAGAATGAACACTGAAGCTTTCTTT.

This chain links TRBV19 with TRBJ2-2; D call uncertain. This CDR3 region has 14 residues. The V gene lost 3 bases and the J gene lost 6 bases, with 11 bases spanning the gap. Germline-derived CDR1 and CDR2 are LNHDA and SQIVND (reference sequence). Here the CDR3 DNA reads TGTGCCAGTAGTATCTCTGACATACCCGGGGAGCTGTTTTTT. Translated, it gives CASSISDIPGELFF.

The rearrangement uses TRBV4-1 and TRBJ1-3; TRBD1 agrees at 7 bases. CDR3 length equals 15 residues. The V and J ends lost 5 bases and 0 bases, in that order; junction bases with no gene match: 4. Germline CDR1 is MGHRA and CDR2 is YSYEKL. CDR3 loop: CASSSDRSSGNTIYF. CDR3 nucleotides: TGCGCCAGCAGCTCGGACAGGAGCTCTGGAAACACCATATATTTT.

This clone was observed a single time. In nucleotides, the CDR3 is TGTGCCAGCAGCTTATCGGGACAATTCTACAATGAGCAGTTCTTC. Translation gives CASSLSGQFYNEQFF. The rearrangement uses TRBV11-2 and TRBJ2-1; the D gene is possibly TRBD1 (6 bases). The CDR3 is 15 residues long. Trimming left V 2 bases short and J 3 bases short, with 11 bases between. Germline assignment: CDR1 SGHAT and CDR2 FQNNGV.

This chain links TRBV6-6 with TRBJ1-6, with a possible D match to TRBD1 (6 bases). CDR1 MNHNY and CDR2 SVGAGI come from the germline V gene (reference sequence). Trimming removed 10 bases at V and 5 bases at J, with 9 bases between. This CDR3 spans 12 amino acids. CDR3 DNA: TGTGCCACGTCAGGGGATAATTCACCCCTCCACTTT. It codes for CATSGDNSPLHF.

This chain connects TRBV4-1 to TRBJ1-2; 10 bases map to TRBD1. V was clipped by 4 bases and J by 1 base; unmatched bases: 3. The CDR3 contains 15 residues. CDR1 is MGHRA and CDR2 is YSYEKL in the germline V gene. CDR3 nucleotides: TGCGCCAGCAGCCTGGGACAGGGGATTAACTATGGCTACACCTTC. Encoded protein: CASSLGQGINYGYTF.

The gene calls are TRBV28 and TRBJ2-1, with D possibly TRBD1 on 5 matching bases. The V gene's germline CDR1 is MDHEN and CDR2 SYDVKM. This CDR3 comprises 15 residues. V dropped 0 bases and J dropped 5 bases, with 11 bases sitting between them. Here the CDR3 DNA reads TGTGCCAGCAGTTTATGGGCAGGGCACCACAATGAGCAGTTCTTC. Translated, it gives CASSLWAGHHNEQFF.

The gene calls are TRBV19 and TRBJ1-5; no clear D gene. The CDR3 spans 14 residues. Germline lookup yields CDR1 LNHDA and CDR2 SQIVND (reference sequence). Trimming removed 0 bases at V and 2 bases at J, with 5 bases between. The CDR3 loop is CASSIDQGNQPQHF. The CDR3 DNA reads TGTGCCAGTAGTATAGATCAGGGCAATCAGCCCCAGCATTTT.

The rearrangement uses TRBV13 and TRBJ2-1; 13 bases are shared with TRBD2. The CDR3 has 15 residues. Germline CDR1 reads PRHDT; CDR2 reads FYEKMQ (reference sequence). V dropped 5 bases and J dropped 8; count of bases not matched to a gene: 6. The CDR3 spells CASSATSGGFDEQFF. The CDR3 nucleotides read TGTGCCAGCAGCGCGACTAGCGGGGGGTTCGATGAGCAGTTCTTC. Full variable domain (outside the CDR3, taken from reference TRBV13 and TRBJ2-1): AAGVIQSPRHLIKEKRETATLKCYPIPRHDTVYWYQQGPGQDPQFLISFYEKMQSDKGSIPDRFSAQQFSDYHSELNMSSLELGDSALYFCASSATSGGFDEQFFGPGTRLTVL.

The rearrangement uses TRBV27 and TRBJ2-5; 8 bases fit TRBD1. V lost 5 bases to trimming and J lost 4 bases; unmatched junction nucleotides: 3. Germline V gene data show CDR1 as MNHEY and CDR2 as SMNVEV (reference sequence). The CDR3 loop spans 13 amino acids. CDR3 nucleotide sequence: TGTGCCAGCAGTCGGGACAGGCGAGAGACCCAGTACTTC. Translated: CASSRDRRETQYF.

The chain has TRBV19 and TRBJ1-1; D is uncertain. The V gene's germline CDR1 is LNHDA and CDR2 SQIVND (reference sequence). CDR3 size: 15 residues. V gave up 5 bases and J gave up 0 bases, with 13 bases separating them. The CDR3: CASSVVGKMNTEAFF. The CDR3 DNA reads TGTGCCAGTAGTGTTGTCGGGAAAATGAACACTGAAGCTTTCTTT.

In this sample, this clone turned up a few times. The rearrangement joins TRBV6-1 to TRBJ1-2; TRBD1 agrees at 8 bases. Germline trimming cut 4 bases from V and 8 bases from J; bases unmatched to any gene: 6. The CDR3 covers 13 residues. Germline CDR1 MNHNS, CDR2 SASEGT. CDR3 nucleotides: TGTGCCAGCAGTGGACAGGGGCTCGGGGGCTACACCTTC. Encoded protein: CASSGQGLGGYTF.

The V gene is TRBV7-2, the J gene TRBJ1-5, with 7 bases matching TRBD1. Losses at the gene ends were 8 bases for V and 13 bases for J; bases not matched to a gene: 17. Germline loops: CDR1 SGHTA, CDR2 FQGNSA. The CDR3 sequence is 14 residues long. Here the CDR3 reads CASRPGQAPDPQHF. The CDR3 DNA reads TGTGCCAGCCGCCCCGGACAGGCCCCAGATCCTCAGCATTTT.

CDR3 loop: CASSSGTGSGANVLTF. CDR3 in DNA: TGTGCCAGCAGCTCCGGGACAGGCTCTGGGGCCAACGTCCTGACTTTC. V is TRBV5-4 and J is TRBJ2-6; 8 bases map to TRBD1. Germline V gene sequence: CDR1 SGHNT, CDR2 YYREEE (reference sequence). Losses at the gene ends were 3 bases for V and 0 bases for J; bases not matched to a gene: 2. The CDR3 has 16 residues.

This clone appeared once. The V gene is TRBV7-9, the J gene TRBJ1-5, with a weak D call TRBD1 (5 bases). The CDR3 is made up of 15 amino acids. V lost 5 bases, J lost 4 bases, and 15 bases lay in between. The germline V gene has CDR1 SEHNR and CDR2 FQNEAQ (reference sequence). This CDR3 is CASSPGGTDNQPQHF. Here the CDR3 DNA reads TGTGCCAGCAGCCCTGGAGGGACGGATAATCAGCCCCAGCATTTT.

The rearrangement links TRBV29-1 to TRBJ1-2; no clear D gene. The V end was cut by 4 bases, the J end by 3 bases, with 21 bases between. This CDR3 spans 16 amino acids. Germline V gene lookup returns CDR1 SQVTM and CDR2 ANQGSEA. In DNA, the CDR3 is TGCAGCGTTGGATCGCCGCCGGCCAGGTCTCACTATGGCTACACCTTC. Protein product: CSVGSPPARSHYGYTF.